The clone carrying this T cell receptor beta chain was counted many times. No antigen is known for it. The CDR3 extends over 16 amino acids. Germline V gene lookup returns CDR1 ENHRY and CDR2 SYGVKD. Losses at the gene ends were 6 bases for V and 1 base for J; bases not matched to a gene: 11. Time point of the sample: newly diagnosed GD, antithyroid drugs for less than 3 months. RNA isolated from PBMCs was used to make the TCR library. The data were taken from a study of regulatory T cells in long-lasting Graves disease. Study-level results: Persistent disease samples used TRBV28, TRBJ1-2 and TRBJ2-5 preferentially. The TCR repertoire of persistent Graves' patients was less diverse than that of newly diagnosed ones.

Combining iRepertoire HTBI primers with Arm-PCR of CDR3 regions, the authors built TCR beta libraries. TCRdb recomputed calls from the multiplex PCR reads with MiXCR, one row per CDR3 protein. This table has about 310,000 distinct CDR3 sequences, 15% to 20% appearing once. Material: peripheral blood mononuclear cells (PBMCs), obtained at new diagnosis, from a patient treated with antithyroid drugs. This receptor was taken from a female donor with Graves disease. The chain has TRBV10-3 and TRBJ2-7, with 8 bases fitting TRBD2. The CDR3 here is CAISGGISGVSYEQYF. The CDR3 DNA is TGTGCCATCAGCGGGGGGATTAGCGGGGTATCCTACGAGCAGTACTTC.